These 22 T cell receptor beta chains were sequenced from one sample in a study of Ad26.COV2.S vaccination and SARS-CoV-2 variants. Some clones are missing from TCRdb's copy, which holds only in-frame ones; the method was immunoSEQ multiplex PCR. The sample lists 300,000 to 400,000 clones; approximately 87% were seen once. Treatment: over 15 received Ad26.COV2.S at low or high dose, single or two shots; about 5 received placebo; per-sample allocation not given. Vaccine and placebo recipients were sampled on day 63 after the first injection. This specimen consisted of peripheral blood, obtained in a trial of Ad26.COV2.S vaccine versus placebo. The receptor set was obtained from a person between 18 and 65 years old who received the Ad26.COV2.S COVID-19 vaccine or a placebo.

The chain has TRBV3-1 (or the pseudogene TRBV3-2) and TRBJ1-1, with D tentatively TRBD1 (6 bases). This CDR3 is built from 13 residues. CDR1 and CDR2 from the germline V gene are LGHDT and YNNKEL (reference sequence). Trimming took off 1 base at V and 10 bases at J, with 13 bases between the two ends. CDR3: CASSQGQGGLAFF. The CDR3 bases are TGTGCCAGCAGCCAAGGTCAAGGGGGGTTAGCTTTCTTT.

The J gene is TRBJ1-4, the V gene TRBV11-2; no clear D. The CDR3 loop spans 16 amino acids. V lost 1 base to trimming and J lost 4 bases, with 13 bases between them. Germline CDR1 and CDR2: SGHAT and FQNNGV. The CDR3 DNA is TGTGCCAGCAGCTTAGTGGCAGGCCGGGTTAATGAAAAACTGTTTTTT. Protein: CASSLVAGRVNEKLFF.

The V call is TRBV5-1, the J call TRBJ2-1; perhaps TRBD1 as D (8 bases). V lost 8 bases, J lost 8 bases, and 20 bases lay in between. CDR1 is SGHRS, CDR2 YFSETQ, per germline. The CDR3 length is 14 residues. The CDR3 sequence is CASGDRGGLYEQFF. DNA for the CDR3: TGCGCCAGTGGTGACAGGGGAGGGCTCTATGAGCAGTTCTTC.

V usage is TRBV7-8 and J usage is TRBJ2-1, with TRBD2 as a possible D gene (5 bases). Germline V gene sequence: CDR1 SGHVS, CDR2 FQNEAQ. V was pared by 1 base and J by 6 bases, with 16 bases between. The CDR3 covers 16 residues. Written as DNA, the CDR3 is TGTGCCAGCAGCTTAGTTCTGGGTCTAGCAATCAATGAGCAGTTCTTC. Translation: CASSLVLGLAINEQFF.

V gene TRBV30 combines with J gene TRBJ1-4, with D tentatively TRBD1 (5 bases). The CDR3 runs 14 residues. The V end lost 4 bases, the J end lost 3 bases, and 12 bases lay between the germline ends. Per germline, CDR1 GTSNPN and CDR2 SVGIG (reference sequence). The CDR3 nucleotides read TGTGCCTGGAACCGGGACTCCTCTAATGAAAAACTGTTTTTT. Protein: CAWNRDSSNEKLFF.

V is TRBV18 and J is TRBJ1-2; D is undetermined. CDR3 length: 15 residues. The germline gives CDR1 KGHSH, CDR2 LQKENI. The germline V and J ends were trimmed by 0 bases and 6 bases, with 14 bases remaining between them. The CDR3 loop is CASSPPLGLGDGYTF. The CDR3 nucleotides are TGTGCCAGCTCACCACCCTTGGGTCTTGGCGATGGCTACACCTTC.

The genes are TRBV13 and TRBJ1-1; unclear D gene. The V end lost 4 bases, the J end lost 0 bases, and 9 bases lay between the germline ends. The length of the CDR3 is 14 residues. The germline gives CDR1 PRHDT, CDR2 FYEKMQ (reference sequence). The CDR3 protein is CASSSPPMNTEAFF. CDR3 DNA sequence: TGTGCCAGCAGCTCCCCGCCCATGAACACTGAAGCTTTCTTT.

The chain joins TRBV6-5 to TRBJ2-3, with D possibly matching TRBD2 (6 bases). CDR1 and CDR2 from the germline V gene are MNHEY and SVGAGI. Trimming cost V 2 bases and J 2 bases, with 8 bases left between them. The CDR3 extends over 14 amino acids. The CDR3, as DNA: TGTGCCAGCAGTTACGGGGGGTACACAGATACGCAGTATTTT. Amino acids: CASSYGGYTDTQYF.

The chain links TRBV30 to TRBJ2-7; perhaps TRBD2 as D (7 bases). Trimming shortened V by 5 bases and J by 3 bases, and 17 bases separated the two germline ends. Germline loops: CDR1 GTSNPN, CDR2 SVGIG (reference sequence). The CDR3 has 14 residues. CDR3 coding DNA: TGTGCCTGGGGGCCTGGAGGGGGGGGCTACGAGCAGTACGTC. Translating gives CAWGPGGGGYEQYV.

The J gene is TRBJ1-2, the V gene TRBV9; D may be TRBD1 (6 bases). Germline V gene sequence: CDR1 SGDLS, CDR2 YYNGEE. The CDR3 consists of 13 residues. Trimming took off 0 bases at V and 8 bases at J, with 11 bases between the two ends. The DNA of the CDR3 is TGTGCCAGCAGCGTAGAGCAGGGGTGGGGCTACACCTTC. It encodes CASSVEQGWGYTF. Complete variable domain (other parts from reference TRBV9 and TRBJ1-2): DSGVTQTPKHLITATGQRVTLRCSPRSGDLSVYWYQQSLDQGLQFLIQYYNGEERAKGNILERFSAQQFPDLHSELNLSSLELGDSALYFCASSVEQGWGYTFGSGTRLTVV.

V usage is TRBV4-3 and J usage is TRBJ2-3; D might be TRBD2 (6 bases). This CDR3 has 17 residues. Germline V gene data show CDR1 as LGHNA and CDR2 as YSLEER. Between the trimmed V and J ends, which lost 0 bases and 3 bases, there was a span of 16 bases. The CDR3 protein is CASSQDPEGRRTDTQYF. Here the CDR3 DNA reads TGCGCCAGCAGCCAAGATCCGGAGGGGCGAAGGACAGATACGCAGTATTTT.

The chain is built from TRBV6-5 and TRBJ1-1; 8 bases match TRBD1. Germline lookup yields CDR1 MNHEY and CDR2 SVGAGI. After removal of 6 bases from V and 1 base from J, the junction contained 4 bases not matched to a gene. This CDR3 has 14 residues. CDR3 region: CASRRTGKNTEAFF. The CDR3 DNA reads TGTGCCAGCAGGAGGACAGGGAAGAACACTGAAGCTTTCTTT.

The CDR3 sequence is CASSYSGGGSGNTIYF. The CDR3, as DNA: TGTGCCAGCAGTTACTCGGGGGGAGGGTCTGGAAACACCATATATTTT. The chain combines TRBV6-6 with TRBJ1-3, with D possibly TRBD1 on 5 matching bases. V was pared by 0 bases and J by 1 base, with 10 bases between. Germline CDR1 is MNHNY and CDR2 is SVGAGI (reference sequence). CDR3 length equals 16 residues.

The chain uses TRBV28 and TRBJ1-2; D possibly corresponds to TRBD1 (6 bases). The CDR3 length is 14 residues. V lost 8 bases and J 1 base, leaving 14 bases between the germline ends. The germline CDR1 and CDR2 sequences are MDHEN and SYDVKM. The DNA of the CDR3 is TGTGCCAGCCGACTTGGACAGAGTAACTATGGCTACACCTTC. Its translation is CASRLGQSNYGYTF.

The V gene is TRBV3-1 (or the pseudogene TRBV3-2), the J gene TRBJ1-1, with D possibly being TRBD1 (6 bases). Germline loops: CDR1 LGHDT, CDR2 YNNKEL (reference sequence). This CDR3 spans 17 amino acids. Trimming cost V 0 bases and J 0 bases, with 14 bases left between them. CDR3 in amino acids: CASSQELGALMNTEAFF. As DNA, the CDR3 is TGTGCCAGCAGCCAAGAGTTGGGGGCCTTAATGAACACTGAAGCTTTCTTT.

The chain carries TRBV6-5 and TRBJ2-5; 7 bases map to TRBD2. The CDR3 is made up of 15 amino acids. Trimming removed 6 bases from V and 4 bases from J; junction bases left unmatched: 11. Germline V gives CDR1 MNHEY, CDR2 SVGAGI. CDR3 residues: CASRNRDYPGETQYF. In DNA form, the CDR3 reads TGTGCCAGCAGAAACCGGGACTACCCGGGAGAGACCCAGTACTTC.

This chain links TRBV11-2 with TRBJ1-1; D not resolved. V lost 5 bases and J lost 3, with 16 bases in between. Germline V gene data show CDR1 as SGHAT and CDR2 as FQNNGV. The CDR3 loop spans 15 amino acids. The CDR3 DNA reads as TGTGCCAGCAGCCTTAGCTTAACTGGGGACACTGAAGCTTTCTTT. Translated, it gives CASSLSLTGDTEAFF.

V usage is TRBV6-5 and J usage is TRBJ2-2; TRBD1 matches at 10 bases. The V gene end was trimmed by 5 bases and the J gene end by 5 bases; junction bases not matched to a gene: 5. Looked up from germline, CDR1 is MNHEY and CDR2 is SVGAGI. The CDR3 runs 15 residues. CDR3 in DNA: TGTGCCAGCAGTCCAGACAGGGGGCGAACCGGGGAGCTGTTTTTT. It encodes CASSPDRGRTGELFF.

This sequence joins TRBV11-2 and TRBJ1-1; weak D call: TRBD1 (5 bases). The germline V and J ends were trimmed by 10 bases and 0 bases, with 15 bases remaining between them. The V gene's germline CDR1 is SGHAT and CDR2 FQNNGV. The CDR3 is made up of 14 amino acids. CDR3 residues: CATGRGVMNTEAFF. CDR3 nucleotides: TGTGCCACCGGACGGGGGGTCATGAACACTGAAGCTTTCTTT.

This chain uses TRBV19 with TRBJ2-1; TRBD2 matches at 11 bases. CDR1 is LNHDA and CDR2 is SQIVND in the germline V gene (reference sequence). The CDR3 extends over 16 amino acids. The V segment lost 7 bases and the J segment 0 bases; nucleotides outside the gene matches: 5. The CDR3 reads CASTLTSGSSYNEQFF. The CDR3 region has the DNA TGTGCCAGTACCCTAACTAGCGGGAGCTCCTACAATGAGCAGTTCTTC.

This clone is deemed medium-sized (0.01 to 0.1%). The CDR3 is CASSPQGYYNEQFF. In DNA form, the CDR3 reads TGTGCCAGCTCACCTCAGGGGTACTACAATGAGCAGTTCTTC. The chain is built from TRBV18 and TRBJ2-1, with a tentative D call TRBD1 (6 bases). With 3 bases removed from V and 3 bases from J, the gap between germline ends came to 9 bases. This CDR3 is 14 amino acids long. Germline V gene data show CDR1 as KGHSH and CDR2 as LQKENI.

This chain connects TRBV27 to TRBJ2-7; the match to TRBD1 covers 7 bases. The CDR3 extends over 15 amino acids. Looked up from germline, CDR1 is MNHEY and CDR2 is SMNVEV (reference sequence). V shed 6 bases and J 3 bases; nucleotides not matched to a gene: 11. The CDR3 here is CASSAPRDSRYEQYF. CDR3 DNA sequence: TGTGCCAGCAGCGCCCCTCGGGACAGCCGCTACGAGCAGTACTTC.